This entry lists 5 T cell receptor beta chains sequenced from one sample in a study of cytomegalovirus exposure and HLA in healthy donors (dated by TCRdb to 2015 to 2018). The method behind the library was the immunoSEQ multiplex PCR assay. As stored in TCRdb, this immuneACCESS dataset retains in-frame rearrangements with V and J assigned. A fraction of the clones does not appear; measured against another copy, unresolved V genes explain less than half of the discrepancy, and the remainder lacks a known reason. The sample includes about 330,000 clones, with 75% to 90% observed a single time. The ten largest clonotypes hold 0.95% to 1.5% of the sample. Sequenced: PBMCs. All receptors derive from a woman in her 30s in good health and CMV-seropositive.

This chain joins TRBV4-3 and TRBJ1-2, with TRBD1 matching 7 bases. This CDR3 region has 17 residues. J lost 3 bases, V lost 1 base, and 11 bases had no gene match. Germline V gives CDR1 LGHNA, CDR2 YSLEER. DNA for the CDR3: TGCGCCAGCAGCCAAGGAAGGAACAGGGGCCGCGACTATGGCTACACCTTC. As protein: CASSQGRNRGRDYGYTF.

The genes are TRBV19 and TRBJ2-1; maybe TRBD1 (6 bases). CDR3 length: 15 amino acids. V was trimmed by 5 bases and J by 2 bases, leaving 13 bases between them. Germline values: CDR1 LNHDA, CDR2 SQIVND (reference sequence). CDR3 DNA sequence: TGTGCCAGTAGTGTCGACAGGTTAACCTACAATGAGCAGTTCTTC. This codes for CASSVDRLTYNEQFF.

This clone was found a few times. The rearrangement joins TRBV2 to TRBJ2-3, with 16 bases lining up with TRBD2. The germline V gene has CDR1 SNHLY and CDR2 FYNNEI. The J segment lost 5 bases and the V segment lost 4 bases, leaving 6 bases of the junction unmatched. The CDR3 totals 17 residues. The CDR3 nucleotides read TGTGCCAGCAGTGCCTTGGGGACTAGCGGGGGGGGAGATACGCAGTATTTT. Its translation: CASSALGTSGGGDTQYF.

The chain links TRBV9 to TRBJ1-5; the D is unclear. Germline lookup yields CDR1 SGDLS and CDR2 YYNGEE. The CDR3 has 15 amino acids. Trimming shortened V by 0 bases and J by 0 bases, and 7 bases separated the two germline ends. The CDR3 loop reads CASSVGGSSNQPQHF. CDR3 in DNA: TGTGCCAGCAGCGTAGGGGGATCTAGCAATCAGCCCCAGCATTTT.

This clone has only one observation. The chain is built from TRBV13 and TRBJ2-5, with D possibly TRBD1 on 6 matching bases. The germline gives CDR1 PRHDT, CDR2 FYEKMQ (reference sequence). Trimming removed 5 bases from V and 5 bases from J, with 21 bases in between. The CDR3 consists of 16 residues. The CDR3 reads CASSQVQGTVKETQYF. CDR3 DNA sequence: TGTGCCAGCAGCCAAGTACAGGGAACGGTCAAGGAGACCCAGTACTTC.